This entry concerns a single T cell receptor beta chain. The length of the CDR3 is 14 residues. Trimming removed 5 bases from V and 0 bases from J, with 7 bases in between. CDR1 is SGHAT and CDR2 is FQNNGV in the germline V gene. The entry originates in a study of blood T cell repertoires in COVID-19. As for the study in general: Spain, Italy and the United States supplied samples that represented acute and convalescent COVID-19. PBMCs, B-cell-depleted T cells, or T cells provided the cDNA or gDNA that made up the material.

Some clones are missing from TCRdb's copy, which holds only in-frame ones; the method was immunoSEQ multiplex PCR. This sample has approximately 340,000 clones, with 91% found just once. J is TRBJ2-2 and V is TRBV11-2, with D hard to call. The sample taken for sequencing was PBMCs or T cells enriched from blood (not recorded which). This TCR derives from a woman between 35 and 50 years old who had been exposed to COVID-19. Here the CDR3 DNA reads TGTGCCAGCAGCCCTACCCCGAACACCGGGGAGCTGTTTTTT. Its protein product is CASSPTPNTGELFF.